The TCR beta chain under discussion was sequenced for a study of graft-versus-host responses after intestinal transplantation. Study-wide results and caveats: GvH clones surfaced in recipient marrow, some emerging earlier in ileum or blood.

Worth noting for this clone: What it binds is not known.

The protocol was immunoSEQ multiplex PCR, while the TCRdb copy is restricted to in-frame clones and leaves out a portion. In the table there are approximately 86,000 clones, just under 95% of which are singletons. Material: unstimulated CD8+ T cells sorted from spleen or lymph node cells, obtained before transplant. The sequence derives from a human donor who was the organ donor for an intestinal transplant.

The CDR3 DNA reads TGTGCCAGCAGCGTATTTGGACAGGGCTACAATGAGCAGTTCTTC. This translates into CASSVFGQGYNEQFF. This sequence joins TRBV9 and TRBJ2-1, with 8 bases identical to TRBD1. The CDR3 consists of 15 residues. With 1 base clipped from V and 3 bases from J, the junction kept 3 bases outside the gene matches. Germline-derived CDR1 and CDR2 are SGDLS and YYNGEE.